Listed here are 29 T cell receptor beta chains from one sample, sequenced in a study of T cell responses to AZD1222 COVID-19 vaccine (dated by TCRdb to about 2021). Libraries were built with the immunoSEQ multiplex PCR assay. TCRdb stores this immuneACCESS table with in-frame sequences only. Part of the clones is absent; in the studies checked, under half of the shortfall reflects unresolved V genes, and no reason is known for the rest. Here the sample has under 150,000 clones; 80% to 95% occur a single time. In total, the top ten clones hold more than 5% of the sample. In the paper's terms, the time point label means: baseline before first vaccination. The source was peripheral blood, collected on day 0 of AZD1222 vaccination. Receptors were obtained from an adult in good health.

The chain carries TRBV4-1 and TRBJ1-6; 8 bases map to TRBD1. V lost 0 bases and J lost 8; bases outside the gene matches: 6. The length of the CDR3 is 16 residues. CDR1 is MGHRA, CDR2 YSYEKL, per germline. CDR3 nucleotides: TGCGCCAGCAGCCAAGACGGACAGGGCCTAGATTCACCCCTCCACTTT. This codes for CASSQDGQGLDSPLHF.

J is TRBJ1-1 and V is TRBV6-5; perhaps TRBD1 as D (5 bases). From germline, CDR1 is MNHEY and CDR2 SVGAGI. Trimming left V 8 bases short and J 4 bases short, with 11 bases between. The CDR3 length is 12 residues. This chain's CDR3 is CASVWGSTEAFF. CDR3 sequence (DNA): TGTGCCAGCGTTTGGGGGTCCACTGAAGCTTTCTTT.

This clone was picked up a small number of times. V is TRBV2 and J is TRBJ2-1; 7 bases map to TRBD2. The CDR3 runs 15 residues. V shed 4 bases and J 7 bases; nucleotides not matched to a gene: 10. Germline loops: CDR1 SNHLY, CDR2 FYNNEI. CDR3 in amino acids: CASSGASGFRNEQFF. Written as DNA, the CDR3 is TGTGCCAGCAGTGGGGCTAGCGGCTTTCGGAATGAGCAGTTCTTC.

The gene calls are TRBV10-3 and TRBJ1-3; 12 bases agree with TRBD1. V lost 6 bases, J lost 1 base, and 10 bases stayed unmatched. In germline, CDR1 is ENHRY, CDR2 SYGVKD. CDR3 length equals 18 residues. The CDR3 DNA sequence: TGTGCCATCAGACCCGGGACAGGGGGCGCCTCTTCTGGAAACACCATATATTTT. Its protein product is CAIRPGTGGASSGNTIYF.

CDR3 protein: CASSLTLYTEAFF. The CDR3 coding sequence is TGTGCCAGCAGTTTGACACTCTACACTGAAGCTTTCTTT. The V call is TRBV28, the J call TRBJ1-1; no firm D call. V shed 3 bases and J shed 3 bases, with 8 bases lying between them. CDR1 is MDHEN and CDR2 is SYDVKM in the germline V gene. The CDR3 length is 13 residues. Supplemented by reference TRBV28 and TRBJ1-1, the full variable domain reads DVKVTQSSRYLVKRTGEKVFLECVQDMDHENMFWYRQDPGLGLRLIYFSYDVKMKEKGDIPEGYSVSREKKERFSLILESASTNQTSMYLCASSLTLYTEAFFGQGTRLTVV.

The V call is TRBV12-3 or TRBV12-4, the J call TRBJ2-1, with D perhaps matching TRBD2 (5 bases). The CDR3 runs to 13 residues. Trimming took off 2 bases at V and 9 bases at J, with 11 bases between the two ends. CDR3 DNA: TGTGCCAGCAGTTTATTCGGGGAAAGTGAGCAGTTCTTC. This translates into CASSLFGESEQFF.

The genes are TRBV5-1 and TRBJ1-2; 7 bases are a match to TRBD1. Germline V gene lookup returns CDR1 SGHRS and CDR2 YFSETQ. V lost 1 base and J lost 4; bases outside the gene matches: 16. The CDR3 has 18 amino acids. This chain's CDR3 is CASSLIPIDDRAVYGYTF. As DNA, the CDR3 is TGCGCCAGCAGCTTGATACCGATCGATGACAGGGCTGTCTATGGCTACACCTTC.

The J gene is TRBJ1-1, the V gene TRBV21-1; whether TRBD1, the table's D call, matches the DNA was not checked. TRBV21-1 is marked as a pseudogene. This CDR3 spans 14 amino acids. CDR3 sequence reads: CASSSRGRSTEAFF. In DNA, the CDR3 is TGTGCCAGCAGCAGCAGGGGGCGTAGCACTGAAGCTTTCTTT.

CDR3 bases: TGTGCCAGCACCGCTTATGCAGAGACAAACACCATATATTTT. Residues: CASTAYAETNTIYF. V is TRBV7-2 and J is TRBJ1-3; D gene unclear. The CDR3 is made up of 14 amino acids. Germline V gene sequence: CDR1 SGHTA, CDR2 FQGNSA. Deletions cut 7 bases from V and 6 bases from J, with 16 bases between. Using reference TRBV7-2 and TRBJ1-3 for the parts outside the CDR3, the full variable domain is GAGVSQSPSNKVTEKGKDVELRCDPISGHTALYWYRQSLGQGLEFLIYFQGNSAPDKSGLPSDRFSAERTGGSVSTLTIQRTQQEDSAVYLCASTAYAETNTIYFGEGSWLTVV.

The gene calls are TRBV28 and TRBJ1-4, with a tentative D call TRBD1 (5 bases). The CDR3 is made up of 15 amino acids. CDR1 and CDR2 (germline): MDHEN, SYDVKM. V was shortened by 1 base and J by 5 bases, with 11 bases between the two germline ends. The CDR3 is CASSLFGRANEKLFF. The CDR3 DNA follows: TGTGCCAGCAGTTTATTCGGCAGGGCCAATGAAAAACTGTTTTTT. The full variable domain, its missing parts supplied by reference TRBV28 and TRBJ1-4, is DVKVTQSSRYLVKRTGEKVFLECVQDMDHENMFWYRQDPGLGLRLIYFSYDVKMKEKGDIPEGYSVSREKKERFSLILESASTNQTSMYLCASSLFGRANEKLFFGSGTQLSVL.

The rearrangement uses TRBV27 and TRBJ1-2; D unclear. The CDR3 is 15 amino acids. Germline V gives CDR1 MNHEY, CDR2 SMNVEV (reference sequence). Trimming took 5 bases from V and 4 from J, leaving 17 bases between them. The CDR3 sequence is CASSPTSGSIYGYTF. For the CDR3, the DNA is TGTGCCAGCAGTCCCACCAGCGGGTCTATCTATGGCTACACCTTC.

The chain combines TRBV11-2 with TRBJ2-5; TRBD2 matches at 7 bases. Per the germline V gene, CDR1 is SGHAT and CDR2 is FQNNGV. Trimming cost V 1 base and J 5 bases; bases outside gene matches: 13. There are 17 residues in the CDR3. CDR3 in DNA: TGTGCCAGCAGCTTAGCCCCTAGAGGGAGGGCCGGGGAGACCCAGTACTTC. Amino acid sequence: CASSLAPRGRAGETQYF.

This chain uses TRBV19 with TRBJ2-1; D might be TRBD2 (6 bases). V was trimmed by 1 base and J by 6 bases, leaving 10 bases between them. Germline CDR1 LNHDA, CDR2 SQIVND (reference sequence). CDR3 length: 14 amino acids. The CDR3 DNA sequence: TGTGCCAGTAGTATAGCGGGGGTAGGCAATGAGCAGTTCTTC. It specifies CASSIAGVGNEQFF.

The chain couples TRBV11-2 to TRBJ2-7; 8 bases match TRBD1. There are 15 residues in the CDR3. Germline CDR1 and CDR2: SGHAT and FQNNGV. The V and J ends lost 1 base and 2 bases, in that order; junction bases with no gene match: 4. For the CDR3, the DNA is TGTGCCAGCAGCTTAGCAGCAGGGGGCACCTACGAGCAGTACTTC. Encoded protein: CASSLAAGGTYEQYF.

The chain couples TRBV20-1 to TRBJ1-1; D gene unclear. CDR1 is DFQATT and CDR2 is SNEGSKA in the germline V gene (reference sequence). The CDR3 is 11 residues long. Trimming removed 0 bases from V and 8 bases from J, with 7 bases in between. CDR3 loop: CSARDQAEAFF. In nucleotides, the CDR3 is TGCAGTGCTAGAGATCAAGCAGAAGCTTTCTTT.

This chain connects TRBV7-8 to TRBJ1-4; the match to TRBD1 covers 8 bases. The CDR3 has 14 residues. Losses at the gene ends were 5 bases for V and 7 bases for J; bases not matched to a gene: 6. Germline-derived CDR1 and CDR2 are SGHVS and FQNEAQ. The CDR3 region has the DNA TGTGCCAGCAGCGCACAGGGGGGGCTTGAAAAACTGTTTTTT. Its translation: CASSAQGGLEKLFF.

This clone was picked up one time. The gene calls are TRBV19 and TRBJ1-2; D may be TRBD1 (5 bases). This CDR3 has 15 amino acids. Germline CDR1 and CDR2: LNHDA and SQIVND (reference sequence). V was cut by 5 bases and J by 2 bases, with 15 bases left in between. CDR3 sequence (DNA): TGTGCCAGTAGTCCCAGTGGGACGGGGAACTATGGCTACACCTTC. It translates to CASSPSGTGNYGYTF.

About this clone: Germline and junction disagree at one end, which may indicate a read error. This rearrangement joins TRBV2 to TRBJ1-2; D ambiguous. CDR3 length equals 13 residues. Germline values: CDR1 SNHLY, CDR2 FYNNEI. CDR3 amino acids: CASSEEPFYGYTF. The CDR3 nucleotides read TGTGCCAGCAGCGAAGAGCCATTCTATGGCTACACCTTC.

This chain links TRBV21-1 with TRBJ2-7. TRBV21-1 is designated a pseudogene. This CDR3 has 16 residues. The CDR3 loop reads CASSKVGLRDAYEQYF. CDR3 DNA: TGTGCCAGCAGCAAAGTGGGCCTTCGGGACGCTTACGAGCAGTACTTC.

V and J are TRBV29-1 and TRBJ2-7, with D hard to call. The CDR3 is made up of 12 amino acids. The V end lost 5 bases, the J end lost 6 bases, and 14 bases lay between the germline ends. Germline V lookup: CDR1 SQVTM, CDR2 ANQGSEA. CDR3 protein: CSVRGKTLEQYF. CDR3 nucleotides: TGCAGCGTTAGAGGAAAGACGCTCGAGCAGTACTTC.

The chain combines TRBV28 with TRBJ1-3; tentative D call: TRBD1 (6 bases). V dropped 5 bases and J dropped 0 bases, with 14 bases sitting between them. The germline V gene has CDR1 MDHEN and CDR2 SYDVKM. The CDR3 sequence is 16 residues long. This CDR3 reads CASSEYRVLSGNTIYF. The CDR3, as DNA: TGTGCCAGCAGTGAATACAGGGTCCTCTCTGGAAACACCATATATTTT.

This chain uses TRBV18 with TRBJ1-5; D remains unclear. Trimming removed 2 bases at V and 6 bases at J, with 11 bases between. Germline CDR1 KGHSH, CDR2 LQKENI. This CDR3 spans 14 amino acids. The CDR3 DNA is TGTGCCAGCTCACCAATCGAGGGCCGTCAGCCCCAGCATTTT. It translates to CASSPIEGRQPQHF.

Only one count was recorded for this clone. V usage is TRBV6-5 and J usage is TRBJ2-2, with D tentatively TRBD2 (5 bases). From germline, CDR1 is MNHEY and CDR2 SVGAGI. The V and J ends lost 6 bases and 7 bases respectively, with 12 bases between them. This CDR3 region has 13 residues. CDR3 in DNA: TGTGCCAGCAGGGGAGACATGGTCGGGGAGCTGTTTTTT. It codes for CASRGDMVGELFF.

The chain joins TRBV19 to TRBJ1-1, with TRBD1 identical over 7 bases. The ends lost 2 bases at V and 5 bases at J; junction bases unmatched: 5. Germline V gene lookup returns CDR1 LNHDA and CDR2 SQIVND (reference sequence). The CDR3 runs to 14 residues. The CDR3 DNA follows: TGTGCCAGTAGTATAACAGGGGCGGGTACTGAAGCTTTCTTT. As protein: CASSITGAGTEAFF.

The chain is built from TRBV6-5 and TRBJ1-2, with 8 positions matching TRBD1. Unmatched junction bases numbered 7, after V lost 6 bases and J lost 7 bases. CDR3 length equals 13 residues. Germline loops: CDR1 MNHEY, CDR2 SVGAGI. CDR3 sequence (DNA): TGTGCCAGCAGACTTGGGACAGGAGGTGGCTACACCTTC. Translating it yields CASRLGTGGGYTF.

The V gene is TRBV27, the J gene TRBJ1-2, with D perhaps matching TRBD1 (6 bases). Trimming shortened V by 8 bases and J by 6 bases, and 19 bases separated the two germline ends. The CDR3 is 14 residues long. Germline lookup yields CDR1 MNHEY and CDR2 SMNVEV (reference sequence). The CDR3 DNA reads TGTGCCAGCTCTCCAGGGGCGCATTTAAATGGCTACACCTTC. Residues: CASSPGAHLNGYTF.

This sequence joins TRBV5-1 and TRBJ2-1, with TRBD2 matching over 10 bases. Per the germline V gene, CDR1 is SGHRS and CDR2 is YFSETQ. There are 16 residues in the CDR3. With V trimmed by 4 bases and J by 2 bases, 6 bases remained unmatched. The CDR3 loop reads CASSITSGITYNEQFF. Written as DNA, the CDR3 is TGCGCCAGCAGCATTACTAGCGGGATTACCTACAATGAGCAGTTCTTC.

The rearrangement uses TRBV2 and TRBJ1-1; D is undetermined. The CDR3 length is 13 residues. V gave up 6 bases and J gave up 3 bases, with 11 bases separating them. The germline gives CDR1 SNHLY, CDR2 FYNNEI. CDR3 bases: TGTGCCAGCAGGATTGGGGAGGACACTGAAGCTTTCTTT. Translating it yields CASRIGEDTEAFF.

This clone was detected only a few times. This chain connects TRBV18 to TRBJ2-3; D unclear. The CDR3 has 14 amino acids. V shed 0 bases and J shed 2 bases, with 6 bases lying between them. Per the germline V gene, CDR1 is KGHSH and CDR2 is LQKENI. The CDR3 DNA reads as TGTGCCAGCTCACCACCGGGGTTCACAGATACGCAGTATTTT. It yields the protein CASSPPGFTDTQYF.